This paragraph reports one T cell receptor (beta chain). The sample originates from a study of blood T cell repertoires in COVID-19. Repertoires were generated with immunoSEQ multiplex PCR, while TCRdb's copy carries only in-frame clones and drops some. The sample gives roughly 100,000 clones, 85% to 90% of which show up once; around 1.9% is in the top ten. The V gene end was trimmed by 5 bases and the J gene end by 7 bases; junction bases not matched to a gene: 15. This CDR3 has 16 residues. The germline V gene has CDR1 MNHEY and CDR2 SMNVEV (reference sequence). This receptor was obtained from a man in his forties or fifties with COVID-19, enrolled during active disease. The rearrangement uses TRBV27 and TRBJ1-2; 8 bases map to TRBD1. Sample: peripheral blood. CDR3: CASSNRGRILLRGYTF. DNA for the CDR3: TGTGCCAGCAGTAACAGGGGGAGGATTCTTCTACGTGGCTACACCTTC.